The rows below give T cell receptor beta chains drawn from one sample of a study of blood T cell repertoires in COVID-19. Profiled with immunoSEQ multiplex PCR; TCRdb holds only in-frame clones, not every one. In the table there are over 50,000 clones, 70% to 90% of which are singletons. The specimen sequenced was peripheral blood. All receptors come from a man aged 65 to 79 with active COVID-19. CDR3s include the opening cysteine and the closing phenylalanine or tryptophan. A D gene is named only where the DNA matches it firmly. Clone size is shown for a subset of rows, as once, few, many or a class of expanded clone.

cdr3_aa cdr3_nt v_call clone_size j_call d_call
CASSLGGGGGVAFF TGTGCCAGCAGCTTAGGCGGGGGCGGAGGAGTAGCTTTCTTT TRBV7-9 . TRBJ1-1 .
CASSLMTATYEQYF TGCGCCAGCAGCTTAATGACAGCAACCTACGAGCAGTACTTC TRBV5-1 . TRBJ2-7 .
CASSLGQAGGTEAFF TGTGCCAGCAGCTTGGGACAGGCTGGAGGCACTGAAGCTTTCTTT TRBV7-8 . TRBJ1-1 TRBD1
CASSSTSGGAEQYF TGTGCCAGCTCATCGACTTCAGGGGGCGCCGAGCAGTACTTC TRBV18 . TRBJ2-7 TRBD1
CASSSHTGGNTEAFF TGTGCCAGCAGTTCCCACACAGGGGGAAACACTGAAGCTTTCTTT TRBV6-5 . TRBJ1-1 TRBD1
CASSYSGTGDYGYTF TGTGCCAGCAGTTACTCTGGGACAGGGGACTATGGCTACACCTTC TRBV6-6 . TRBJ1-2 TRBD1
CASSLRDFNTEAFF TGTGCCAGCAGCCTTCGGGACTTTAACACTGAAGCTTTCTTT TRBV5-8 . TRBJ1-1 .
CASSLGSGGTTDTQYF TGTGCCAGCAGCTTAGGTAGCGGGGGGACCACAGATACGCAGTATTTT TRBV7-3 . TRBJ2-3 TRBD2
CASSQDRWNTEAFF TGTGCCAGCAGCCAAGACAGATGGAACACTGAAGCTTTCTTT TRBV11-1 . TRBJ1-1 .
CASSPSGITTNEKLFF TGTGCCAGCAGTCCCTCGGGGATAACAACTAATGAAAAACTGTTTTTT TRBV7-2 . TRBJ1-4 .
CASRDGGLNEKLFF TGTGCCAGCAGGGACGGGGGACTTAATGAAAAACTGTTTTTT TRBV6-5 . TRBJ1-4 .
CASSDRRRAPRKNTEAFF TGTGCCAGCAGTGACCGACGACGAGCACCCAGGAAGAACACTGAAGCTTTCTTT TRBV6-4 . TRBJ1-1 .
CATSAGDRGAGELFF TGTGCCACCTCCGCTGGGGACAGGGGGGCCGGGGAGCTGTTTTTT TRBV24-1 . TRBJ2-2 TRBD1
CASSVAISSSPYNEQFF TGTGCCAGCAGCGTAGCCATTAGTAGTAGCCCCTACAATGAGCAGTTCTTC TRBV9 . TRBJ2-1 .
CASSYDSNNEQFF TGTGCCAGCAGTTATGACTCGAACAATGAGCAGTTCTTC TRBV6-5 . TRBJ2-1 .
CASSYRDSEQYF TGTGCCAGCTCCTACAGGGATTCCGAGCAGTACTTC TRBV18 . TRBJ2-7 .
CASSASGTGLEKLFF TGTGCCAGCAGCGCCTCGGGGACAGGGCTCGAAAAACTGTTTTTT TRBV9 . TRBJ1-4 TRBD1
CASSVLGVGGGEKLFF TGTGCCAGCAGCGTTTTGGGTGTCGGGGGAGGAGAAAAACTGTTTTTT TRBV9 . TRBJ1-4 .
CASSYPPRRGLTDTQYF TGTGCCAGCAGTTACCCCCCGAGGCGGGGGCTCACAGATACGCAGTATTTT TRBV6-2/TRBV6-3 . TRBJ2-3 .
CASSDSGQGYGYTF TGTGCCAGCAGTGACTCCGGACAGGGTTATGGCTACACCTTC TRBV6-4 . TRBJ1-2 TRBD1
CASSIVPQYGYTF TGTGCCAGTAGTATAGTTCCACAGTATGGCTACACCTTC TRBV19 . TRBJ1-2 .
CASSIFGGMADTQYF TGTGCCAGTAGTATCTTTGGGGGCATGGCAGATACGCAGTATTTT TRBV19 . TRBJ2-3 .
CASKKRGDSYEQYF TGTGCCAGCAAGAAGCGGGGGGACTCCTACGAGCAGTACTTC TRBV6-5 few TRBJ2-7 TRBD2